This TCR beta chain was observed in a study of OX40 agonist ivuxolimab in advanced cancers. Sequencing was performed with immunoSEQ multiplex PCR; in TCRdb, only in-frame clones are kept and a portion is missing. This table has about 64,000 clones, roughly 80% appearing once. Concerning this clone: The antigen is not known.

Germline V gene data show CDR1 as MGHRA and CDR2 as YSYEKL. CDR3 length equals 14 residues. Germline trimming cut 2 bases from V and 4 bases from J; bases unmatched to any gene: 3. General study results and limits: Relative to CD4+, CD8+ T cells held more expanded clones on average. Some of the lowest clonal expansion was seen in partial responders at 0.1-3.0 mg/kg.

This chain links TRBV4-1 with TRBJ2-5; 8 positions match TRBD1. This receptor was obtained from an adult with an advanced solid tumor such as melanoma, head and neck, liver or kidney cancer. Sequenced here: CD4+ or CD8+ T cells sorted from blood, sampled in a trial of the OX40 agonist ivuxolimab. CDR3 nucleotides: TGCGCCAGCAGCCAACAGGGGGCGCGAGAGACCCAGTACTTC. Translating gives CASSQQGARETQYF.